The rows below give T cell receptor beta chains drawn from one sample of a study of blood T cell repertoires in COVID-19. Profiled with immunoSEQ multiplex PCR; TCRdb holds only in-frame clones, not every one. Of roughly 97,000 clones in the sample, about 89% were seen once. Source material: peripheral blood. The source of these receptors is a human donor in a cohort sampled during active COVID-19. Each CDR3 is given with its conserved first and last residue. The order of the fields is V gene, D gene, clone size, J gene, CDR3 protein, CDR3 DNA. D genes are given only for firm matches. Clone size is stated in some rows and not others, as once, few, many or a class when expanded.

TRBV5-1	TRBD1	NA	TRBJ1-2	CASSLTGDYGYTF	TGCGCCAGCAGCCTAACAGGGGACTATGGCTACACCTTC
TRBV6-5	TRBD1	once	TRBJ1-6	CASSTTGTANSPLHF	TGTGCCAGCAGTACCACCGGGACAGCTAATTCACCCCTCCACTTT
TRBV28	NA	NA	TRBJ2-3	CASSYVELDTQYF	TGTGCCAGCAGTTACGTAGAGTTAGATACGCAGTATTTT
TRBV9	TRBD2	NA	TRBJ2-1	CASSVSSGGNEQFF	TGTGCCAGCAGCGTCTCTAGCGGGGGGAATGAGCAGTTCTTC
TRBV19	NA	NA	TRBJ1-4	CASSNSATNEKLFF	TGTGCCAGTAGTAACAGTGCAACTAATGAAAAACTGTTTTTT
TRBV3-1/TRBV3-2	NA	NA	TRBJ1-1	CASSQGHGNTEAFF	TGTGCCAGCAGCCAAGGACACGGGAACACTGAAGCTTTCTTT
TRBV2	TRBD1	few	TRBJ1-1	CASSESVQGIEAFF	TGTGCCAGCAGTGAAAGCGTACAGGGGATTGAAGCTTTCTTT
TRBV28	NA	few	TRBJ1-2	CATRTVVYGYTF	TGTGCCACCAGGACAGTAGTCTATGGCTACACCTTC
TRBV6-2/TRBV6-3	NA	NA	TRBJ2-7	CASSSGAEGGYEQYF	TGTGCCAGCAGTTCCGGGGCAGAAGGGGGCTACGAGCAGTACTTC
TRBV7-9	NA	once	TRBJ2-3	CASSSPRWYEPPDTQYF	TGTGCCAGCAGCTCCCCCCGGTGGTACGAGCCTCCAGATACGCAGTATTTT
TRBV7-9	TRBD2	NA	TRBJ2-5	CASSSQRGAQETQYF	TGTGCCAGCAGCTCCCAGCGGGGGGCCCAAGAGACCCAGTACTTC
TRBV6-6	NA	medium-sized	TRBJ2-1	CASSPSGGQFF	TGTGCCAGCAGTCCCTCAGGTGGACAGTTCTTC
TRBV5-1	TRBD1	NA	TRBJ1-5	CASSPGTGAVQPQHF	TGCGCCAGCAGCCCCGGGACAGGGGCCGTTCAGCCCCAGCATTTT
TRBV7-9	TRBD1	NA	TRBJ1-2	CASSLATGVNNYGYTF	TGTGCCAGCAGCTTAGCAACAGGGGTTAACAACTATGGCTACACCTTC
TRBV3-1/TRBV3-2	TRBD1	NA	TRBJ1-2	CASSPSTGDLYGYTF	TGTGCCAGCAGCCCCTCGACAGGGGACCTCTATGGCTACACCTTC
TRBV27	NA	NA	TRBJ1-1	CASSPRDPRTEAFF	TGTGCCAGCAGCCCGCGGGACCCCCGCACTGAAGCTTTCTTT
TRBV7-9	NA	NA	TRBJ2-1	CATTFGLF	TGTGCCACCACCTTCGGTCTCTTC
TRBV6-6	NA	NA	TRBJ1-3	CASSSPVSGNTIYF	TGTGCCAGCAGTTCCCCCGTTTCGGGGAACACCATATATTTT
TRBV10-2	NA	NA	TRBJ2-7	CATRSRQGGEQYF	TGCGCCACCCGAAGTCGGCAGGGAGGCGAGCAGTACTTC
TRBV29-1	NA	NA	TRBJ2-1	CSASGGNNEQFF	TGCAGCGCTTCGGGCGGGAACAATGAGCAGTTCTTC
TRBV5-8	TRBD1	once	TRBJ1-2	CASSQIGQGAQGYTF	TGTGCCAGCAGCCAGATAGGACAGGGGGCGCAGGGCTACACCTTC
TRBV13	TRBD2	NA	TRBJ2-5	CASSLLAGSQETQYF	TGTGCCAGCAGCTTACTAGCGGGGTCCCAAGAGACCCAGTACTTC
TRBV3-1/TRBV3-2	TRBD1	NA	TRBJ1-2	CASWDGTGTFYTF	TGTGCCAGCTGGGACGGGACAGGGACCTTCTACACCTTC
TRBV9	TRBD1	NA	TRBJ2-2	CASSARQGASNTGELFF	TGTGCCAGCAGCGCTCGACAGGGGGCCTCGAACACCGGGGAGCTGTTTTTT
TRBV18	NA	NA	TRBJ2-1	CASSRELLSYNEQFF	TGTGCCAGCTCACGTGAGCTGCTCTCCTACAATGAGCAGTTCTTC
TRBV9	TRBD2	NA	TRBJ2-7	CASSQWAGGEQYF	TGTGCCAGCAGCCAGTGGGCGGGGGGGGAGCAGTACTTC
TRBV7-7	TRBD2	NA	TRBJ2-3	CARVAGGSTDTQYF	TGTGCCAGGGTCGCGGGAGGGAGCACAGATACGCAGTATTTT
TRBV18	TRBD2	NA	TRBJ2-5	CASSPTSGRKTQYF	TGTGCCAGCTCACCGACTAGCGGACGGAAGACCCAGTACTTC
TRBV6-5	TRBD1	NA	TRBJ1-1	CASMGQGGTEAFF	TGTGCCAGCATGGGACAGGGGGGCACTGAAGCTTTCTTT
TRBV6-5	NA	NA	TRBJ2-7	CASSPYYEQYF	TGTGCCAGCAGTCCTTACTACGAGCAGTACTTC
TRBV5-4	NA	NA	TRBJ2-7	CASSLLGDEQYF	TGTGCCAGCAGCTTGTTAGGAGACGAGCAGTACTTC
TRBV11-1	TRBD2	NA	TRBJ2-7	CASREGYEQYF	TGTGCCAGCCGGGAGGGATACGAGCAGTACTTC
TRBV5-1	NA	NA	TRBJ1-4	CASSLGTSEKLFF	TGCGCCAGCAGCTTAGGGACATCGGAAAAACTGTTTTTT
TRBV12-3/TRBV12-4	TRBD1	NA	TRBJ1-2	CASSPDRVSGYTF	TGTGCCAGCAGTCCCGACAGGGTCTCTGGCTACACCTTC
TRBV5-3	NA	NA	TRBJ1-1	CARSLPAMNTEAFF	TGTGCCAGAAGCTTACCAGCGATGAACACTGAAGCTTTCTTT
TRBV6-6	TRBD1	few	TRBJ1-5	CASSYMDRGQPQHF	TGTGCCAGCAGTTATATGGACAGGGGCCAGCCCCAGCATTTT
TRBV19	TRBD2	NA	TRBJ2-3	CASSIGRRTSGRRDTQYF	TGTGCCAGTAGTATAGGGCGGCGGACTAGCGGGAGAAGAGATACGCAGTATTTT
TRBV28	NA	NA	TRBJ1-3	CASSSGSLSGNTIYF	TGTGCCAGCAGTTCCGGGTCCCTCTCTGGAAACACCATATATTTT
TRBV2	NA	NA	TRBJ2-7	CASSEAPGQPGEQYF	TGTGCCAGCAGTGAAGCGCCGGGACAACCGGGTGAGCAGTACTTC
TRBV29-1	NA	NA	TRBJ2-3	CSVGRDLSTDTQYF	TGCAGCGTTGGGAGGGACTTAAGCACAGATACGCAGTATTTT
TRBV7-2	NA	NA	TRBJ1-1	CASSFDSLNTEAFF	TGTGCCAGCAGCTTCGACTCTCTGAACACTGAAGCTTTCTTT
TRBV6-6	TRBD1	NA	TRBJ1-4	CASSPGDRGRITNEKLFF	TGTGCCAGCAGTCCCGGGGACAGGGGGCGCATCACTAATGAAAAACTGTTTTTT
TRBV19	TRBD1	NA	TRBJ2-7	CASSPWTGGGYEQYF	TGTGCCAGTAGTCCCTGGACAGGGGGCGGCTACGAGCAGTACTTC